This is a list of T cell receptor beta chains from one sample in a study of beta chain features in type 1 diabetes. Clones were read by immunoSEQ multiplex PCR, and TCRdb kept only the in-frame ones, dropping some. The sample has 500,000 to 650,000 clones; around 12% are singletons. The sample taken for sequencing was naive CD4+ T cells from blood. The receptors were gathered from a man aged 25-45 years with type 1 diabetes. Both conserved end residues are trimmed from each CDR3. The D gene is left open where the match is weak. The size of a clone is reported for some rows only, either as once, few or many, or as a class for expanded clones.

v_gene	len	d_gene	abundance	CDR3aa
TRBV30	14	TRBD1	few	AWGLTGTGGRYGYT
TRBV30	11	-	few	AWSTGSDKPQH
TRBV5-1	11	-	-	ASSSQGEGEQY
TRBV6-1	11	-	-	ASNRGLSYEQY
TRBV12-5	15	-	-	ASGLTPGELGTDTQY
TRBV5-1	13	TRBD2	-	ASSFEAGAFNEQF
TRBV19	13	TRBD1	-	ASMASGTVGEKLF
TRBV2	14	TRBD1	-	ASSETGTGNSYEQY
TRBV6-1	13	-	few	ASKDWTVGVYEQY
TRBV5-1	13	-	few	ASSSTQGTKNIQY
TRBV7-2	16	TRBD1	-	ASSLVGTGPSANTEAF
TRBV7-2	12	TRBD1	-	ASSSSGGRETQY
TRBV19	12	-	-	ASSMETRGSQQY
TRBV10-1	12	-	-	ASSDTAGGDTQY
TRBV10-3	10	-	few	AIGRGTDTQY
TRBV9	13	-	-	ASSVTLKANYGYT
TRBV6-6	13	TRBD1	few	ASSYGTGPRDTQY
TRBV7-2	13	-	few	ASSLYLVGRNEQF
TRBV6-1	13	-	few	ASSERGAPQETQY
TRBV5-1	15	TRBD2	-	ASSLASGGASLDEQY
TRBV6-6	11	-	-	ASSGGRNQPQH
TRBV7-8	10	-	few	ASSRQEETQY
TRBV5-1	12	-	-	ASSLGQVKNEQF
TRBV28	14	TRBD1	-	ASSPLPGQGTYEQY
TRBV7-2	11	-	few	ASSGQRDSPLH
TRBV27	11	-	-	ASSPEVPRTLH
TRBV18	10	TRBD1	-	ASLTGEDTQY
TRBV5-4	12	-	few	ASSQKQGNEKLF
TRBV18	12	-	few	ASSPLASTGELF
TRBV6-6	12	-	-	ASSLGPGRDTQY
TRBV9	12	-	-	ASSVGGANSPLH
TRBV6-5	11	-	-	ASSPQGTGELF
TRBV14	13	-	-	ASSLRTASNEKLF
TRBV19	11	TRBD1	-	ASSMGQGAEQY
TRBV29-1	12	TRBD2	few	SALGGGGTDTQY